Given below is one TCR beta chain in context. Profiled with immunoSEQ multiplex PCR; TCRdb holds only in-frame clones, not every one. Of some 80,000 clones listed, about 93% were seen once; the top ten hold about 23%. The V gene lost 0 bases and the J gene lost 6 bases, with 7 bases spanning the gap. The CDR3 is made up of 13 amino acids. Germline CDR1 and CDR2: SGHRS and YFSETQ. The data are from a study of brain T cells in children with intractable seizures. The V and J genes are TRBV5-1 and TRBJ1-5; TRBD1 might be the D (5 bases). Sequencing was performed on peripheral blood, taken at surgery. The sequence came from a girl aged 2-10 years with Rasmussen encephalitis and intractable seizures. CDR3 region: CASSLDRFQPQHF. CDR3 coding DNA: TGCGCCAGCAGCTTGGACAGGTTTCAGCCCCAGCATTTT.